One T cell receptor (beta chain) is described in this entry. The antigen this receptor binds is unknown. Per-base quality was not reported, and no clone a single base away is much larger than it. The data stem from a study of blood T cell repertoires in COVID-19 (TCRdb year 2020). Broadly, across the study: Collaborator samples came from the United States, Italy and Spain and covered acute and convalescent phases of COVID-19. Where available, HLA class I and class II types were taken from metadata supplied by the sample provider and were not determined by assay-based typing. The samples were drawn from the first 160 participants of the ongoing ImmuneRACE study and from 1,254 subjects provided by 6 global collaborators. The material from the prospective study consisted of cDNA or gDNA derived from T cells, B-cell-depleted T cells, or PBMCs. The repertoires were released in a freely available public database intended as a resource for research on the immune response to SARS-CoV-2. Nearly every sample came with metadata listing a de-identified subject ID, COVID-19 status, age in years and sex. Deeply sampled blood TCRbeta repertoires from subjects exposed to, actively infected with, or recovered from COVID-19 were included in the dataset. The research as a whole found: How much clinical and demographic metadata was included differed by source and by participant, and the metadata was provided uncurated.

The CDR3 has 17 amino acids, counting the end cysteine and phenylalanine. Only the CDR3 portion is preserved as DNA: 51 bases, with reading frame beginning at the first base. The junction shows trimming of 1 base on V and 2 bases on J, and the gene matches do not reach 7 bases of it. The germline V gene sets CDR1 to MNHEY and CDR2 to SVGEGT. TCRbeta CDR3 regions were amplified from genomic DNA by means of the immunoSEQ Assay, a bias-controlled multiplex PCR. The published analysis was carried out like this. The number of nucleated cells in each sample was estimated from the amplification of reference gene primers within the assay. To quantify the absolute abundance of each unique TCRbeta CDR3 rearrangement, sequence reads were collapsed and filtered. For each sample, productive Simpson clonality was calculated as the square root of Simpson's diversity index over productive rearrangements. The source is immuneACCESS, and TCRdb retained only in-frame sequences with V and J called. Part of the clones is not carried over; for the studies checked, unresolved V genes explain less than half of this, and the remainder is unexplained. That table gives V, J and clone size, and the DNA gave D and trimming. This sample comprises about 55,000 clones, about 90% of them detected only once. The top ten clonotypes cover about a sixth of the sample.

Whole blood was collected in K2EDTA tubes by collaborating institutions according to the institutions' own protocols. For TCRbeta analysis, collaborators shipped samples as frozen whole blood, isolated PBMCs, or DNA extracted from either of those sample types. The receptor was isolated from a human donor with active COVID-19. The donor label of this sample is uncertain. Recombination joined TRBV6-2 or TRBV6-3 with TRBJ2-3; 9 bases in the junction line up with TRBD2. Source material: peripheral blood. At the DNA level, the sequence is TGTGCCAGCAGTTACTATGAGACTAGCGGACCCACAGATACGCAGTATTTT. Its protein product is CASSYYETSGPTDTQYF.